A selection of T cell receptor beta chains follows, all from one sample in a study of shared clonotypes between healthy human individuals. Using immunoSEQ multiplex PCR, the repertoire was profiled, and TCRdb retains in-frame clones only, with some absent. The profile shows 2.3 million or so clones, more than 80% of them singletons. The specimen sequenced was naive CD4+ T cells from PBMCs. The receptor set was obtained from a man aged 18 to 35 in good health. Some clones in this sample may be carry-over from other donors' samples. Each CDR3 is given with its conserved first and last residue. Fields, in order: V gene, J gene, clone size, D gene, CDR3 protein, CDR3 DNA. D genes are given only for firm matches. The size entry is marked missing in some rows and otherwise reads once, few, many or a size class.

v_call: TRBV29-1; j_call: TRBJ1-1; clone_size: NA; d_call: NA; cdr3_aa: CSVGHTLGNTEAFF; cdr3_nt: TGCAGCGTTGGACACACCTTGGGGAACACTGAAGCTTTCTTT
v_call: TRBV28; j_call: TRBJ1-4; clone_size: NA; d_call: NA; cdr3_aa: CASSYPRGTNEKLFF; cdr3_nt: TGTGCCAGCAGTTACCCGAGGGGAACTAATGAAAAACTGTTTTTT
v_call: TRBV7-9; j_call: TRBJ1-1; clone_size: NA; d_call: NA; cdr3_aa: CASSLRSADVAFF; cdr3_nt: TGTGCCAGCAGCTTAAGGTCGGCCGATGTGGCTTTCTTT
v_call: TRBV18; j_call: TRBJ2-1; clone_size: NA; d_call: NA; cdr3_aa: CASSREPSDSEQFF; cdr3_nt: TGTGCCAGCTCACGGGAACCCTCGGACAGTGAGCAGTTCTTC
v_call: TRBV6-1; j_call: TRBJ1-2; clone_size: once; d_call: NA; cdr3_aa: CASSGGGTYGYTF; cdr3_nt: TGTGCCAGCAGTGGAGGGGGGACCTATGGCTACACCTTC
v_call: TRBV10-3; j_call: TRBJ1-5; clone_size: few; d_call: NA; cdr3_aa: CAISGGSNQPQHF; cdr3_nt: TGTGCCATCAGTGGTGGGAGCAATCAGCCCCAGCATTTT
v_call: TRBV19; j_call: TRBJ1-1; clone_size: NA; d_call: TRBD1; cdr3_aa: CANKDRDPMNTEAFF; cdr3_nt: TGTGCCAATAAGGACAGGGATCCCATGAACACTGAAGCTTTCTTT
v_call: TRBV5-1; j_call: TRBJ1-1; clone_size: NA; d_call: NA; cdr3_aa: CASSFVTKTEAFF; cdr3_nt: TGCGCCAGCAGCTTCGTGACAAAAACTGAAGCTTTCTTT
v_call: TRBV7-9; j_call: TRBJ1-5; clone_size: few; d_call: NA; cdr3_aa: CASSLFEQPQHF; cdr3_nt: TGTGCCAGCAGTTTATTTGAGCAGCCCCAGCATTTT
v_call: TRBV2; j_call: TRBJ2-3; clone_size: NA; d_call: NA; cdr3_aa: CASSPRGQGRTDTQYF; cdr3_nt: TGTGCCAGCAGCCCGAGGGGCCAGGGGCGCACAGATACGCAGTATTTT
v_call: TRBV30; j_call: TRBJ1-1; clone_size: few; d_call: NA; cdr3_aa: CAWSASVRSAFF; cdr3_nt: TGTGCCTGGAGTGCATCCGTGAGGTCGGCTTTCTTT
v_call: TRBV7-6; j_call: TRBJ1-1; clone_size: few; d_call: NA; cdr3_aa: CASSLFGHANTEAFF; cdr3_nt: TGTGCCAGCAGCTTATTCGGACACGCGAACACTGAAGCTTTCTTT
v_call: TRBV5-1; j_call: TRBJ2-2; clone_size: once; d_call: NA; cdr3_aa: CASSLGSANTGELFF; cdr3_nt: TGCGCCAGCAGCTTGGGGTCAGCGAACACCGGGGAGCTGTTTTTT
v_call: TRBV12-5; j_call: TRBJ2-7; clone_size: NA; d_call: TRBD2; cdr3_aa: CASGPSGSRDEQYF; cdr3_nt: TGTGCTAGTGGTCCTAGCGGGAGCAGAGACGAGCAGTACTTC
v_call: TRBV5-1; j_call: TRBJ2-1; clone_size: NA; d_call: NA; cdr3_aa: CASSVRAGSGNEQFF; cdr3_nt: TGCGCCAGCAGCGTACGGGCGGGTTCAGGCAATGAGCAGTTCTTC
v_call: TRBV5-1; j_call: TRBJ1-2; clone_size: NA; d_call: NA; cdr3_aa: CASSLTGDNYGYTF; cdr3_nt: TGCGCCAGCAGCTTGACAGGAGATAACTATGGCTACACCTTC
v_call: TRBV5-1; j_call: TRBJ1-1; clone_size: once; d_call: TRBD1; cdr3_aa: CASSSQGFGTEAFF; cdr3_nt: TGCGCCAGCAGCTCACAGGGGTTCGGCACTGAAGCTTTCTTT
v_call: TRBV10-2; j_call: TRBJ2-6; clone_size: NA; d_call: NA; cdr3_aa: CASREGSGANVLTF; cdr3_nt: TGCGCCAGCAGAGAGGGCTCTGGGGCCAACGTCCTGACTTTC
v_call: TRBV7-8; j_call: TRBJ2-5; clone_size: NA; d_call: NA; cdr3_aa: CASTNLGETQYF; cdr3_nt: TGTGCCAGCACCAACCTCGGGGAGACCCAGTACTTC
v_call: TRBV30; j_call: TRBJ2-1; clone_size: NA; d_call: NA; cdr3_aa: CAWSSPGGSPIF; cdr3_nt: TGTGCCTGGAGTTCCCCGGGGGGCAGTCCTATCTTC
v_call: TRBV6-1; j_call: TRBJ1-1; clone_size: NA; d_call: NA; cdr3_aa: CASSERQVNTEAFF; cdr3_nt: TGTGCCAGCAGTGAACGACAGGTCAACACTGAAGCTTTCTTT
v_call: TRBV6-6; j_call: TRBJ2-6; clone_size: NA; d_call: NA; cdr3_aa: CASSTDRSSGANVLTF; cdr3_nt: TGTGCCAGCAGCACGGACAGATCTTCTGGGGCCAACGTCCTGACTTTC
v_call: TRBV7-3; j_call: TRBJ1-1; clone_size: NA; d_call: NA; cdr3_aa: CASSPRASGTEAFF; cdr3_nt: TGTGCCAGCAGCCCACGGGCCTCGGGGACTGAAGCTTTCTTT
v_call: TRBV15; j_call: TRBJ2-7; clone_size: NA; d_call: TRBD1; cdr3_aa: CATSTNRGQYEQYF; cdr3_nt: TGTGCCACCAGCACGAACAGGGGGCAGTACGAGCAGTACTTC
v_call: TRBV5-6; j_call: TRBJ1-1; clone_size: NA; d_call: TRBD1; cdr3_aa: CASFGQGRNTEAFF; cdr3_nt: TGTGCCAGCTTTGGACAGGGGCGAAACACTGAAGCTTTCTTT
v_call: TRBV25-1; j_call: TRBJ1-2; clone_size: NA; d_call: NA; cdr3_aa: CASSERAGNYGYTF; cdr3_nt: TGTGCCAGCAGTGAAAGGGCAGGCAACTATGGCTACACCTTC
v_call: TRBV7-9; j_call: TRBJ2-5; clone_size: NA; d_call: TRBD1; cdr3_aa: CASSLSRTGQETQYF; cdr3_nt: TGTGCCAGCAGCTTATCGCGGACAGGACAAGAGACCCAGTACTTC
v_call: TRBV6-5; j_call: TRBJ1-2; clone_size: NA; d_call: NA; cdr3_aa: CASSYGSLYGYTF; cdr3_nt: TGTGCCAGCAGTTACGGATCGCTCTATGGCTACACCTTC
v_call: TRBV4-2; j_call: TRBJ2-5; clone_size: once; d_call: TRBD2; cdr3_aa: CASSLNSGRGVETQYF; cdr3_nt: TGTGCCAGCAGCCTGAATAGCGGGAGGGGGGTGGAGACCCAGTACTTC
v_call: TRBV19; j_call: TRBJ2-6; clone_size: NA; d_call: NA; cdr3_aa: CASSAQSSGANVLTF; cdr3_nt: TGTGCCAGTAGTGCACAGAGCTCTGGGGCCAACGTCCTGACTTTC
v_call: TRBV28; j_call: TRBJ1-2; clone_size: few; d_call: TRBD1; cdr3_aa: CASSSFTGDYGYTF; cdr3_nt: TGTGCCAGCAGCTCTTTTACAGGGGACTATGGCTACACCTTC